The entry that follows covers one T cell receptor (beta chain) sequence. This sample stems from a study of T cells in localized non-small cell lung cancer. This CDR3 region has 10 residues. V was pared by 3 bases and J by 7 bases, with 6 bases between. In germline, CDR1 is SQVTM, CDR2 ANQGSEA. Profiling relied on immunoSEQ multiplex PCR, and the TCRdb table lists in-frame clones only, not all of them. This table holds under 100,000 clones, 88% found once. The sequenced sample was peripheral blood, obtained before any cancer treatment. The chain joins TRBV29-1 to TRBJ1-2; D is uncertain. This TCR was sampled from a woman aged 40-70 years with stage I squamous cell lung carcinoma. CDR3 in amino acids: CSVDEGGYTF. The CDR3 bases are TGCAGCGTTGACGAGGGTGGCTACACCTTC.